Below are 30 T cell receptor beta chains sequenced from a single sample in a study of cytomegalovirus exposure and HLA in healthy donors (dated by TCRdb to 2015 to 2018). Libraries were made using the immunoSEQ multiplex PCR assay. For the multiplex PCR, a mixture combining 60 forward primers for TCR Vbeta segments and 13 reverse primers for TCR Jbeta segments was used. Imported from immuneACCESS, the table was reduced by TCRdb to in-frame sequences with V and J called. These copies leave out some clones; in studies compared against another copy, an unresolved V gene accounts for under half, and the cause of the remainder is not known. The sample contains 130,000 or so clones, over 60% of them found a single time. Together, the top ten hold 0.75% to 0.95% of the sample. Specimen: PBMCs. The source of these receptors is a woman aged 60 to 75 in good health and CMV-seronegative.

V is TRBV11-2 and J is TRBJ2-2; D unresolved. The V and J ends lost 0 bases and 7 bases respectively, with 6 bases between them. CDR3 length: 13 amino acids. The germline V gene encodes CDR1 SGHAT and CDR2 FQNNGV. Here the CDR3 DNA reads TGTGCCAGCAGCTTAGATCGGTTCGGGGAGCTGTTTTTT. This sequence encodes CASSLDRFGELFF.

For the CDR3, the DNA is TGTGCCAGTAGCACCGGGACAGGGGCCGAGCAGTACTTC. Protein product: CASSTGTGAEQYF. The chain carries TRBV19 and TRBJ2-7; 10 bases are a match to TRBD1. CDR1 is LNHDA and CDR2 is SQIVND in the germline V gene (reference sequence). The CDR3 extends over 13 amino acids. J was trimmed by 6 bases and V by 6 bases; bases with no gene match: 5. The variable domain in full, completed from reference TRBV19 and TRBJ2-7, reads DGGITQSPKYLFRKEGQNVTLSCEQNLNHDAMYWYRQDPGQGLRLIYYSQIVNDFQKGDIAEGYSVSREKKESFPLTVTSAQKNPTAFYLCASSTGTGAEQYFGPGTRLTVT.

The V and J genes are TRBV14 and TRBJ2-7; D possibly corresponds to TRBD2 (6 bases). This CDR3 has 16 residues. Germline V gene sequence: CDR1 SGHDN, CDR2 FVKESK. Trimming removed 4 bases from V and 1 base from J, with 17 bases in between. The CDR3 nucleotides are TGTGCCAGCAGCCCCTACGGCGGGGACGGATCCTACGAGCAGTACTTC. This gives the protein CASSPYGGDGSYEQYF.

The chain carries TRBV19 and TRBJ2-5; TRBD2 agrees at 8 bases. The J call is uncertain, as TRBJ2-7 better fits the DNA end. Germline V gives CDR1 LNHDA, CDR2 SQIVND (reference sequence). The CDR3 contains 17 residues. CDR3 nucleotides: TGTGCCACTAGCCTGGGGCTAGCGGGTTGGAGCTCCTACGAGCAGTACTTC. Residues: CATSLGLAGWSSYEQYF.

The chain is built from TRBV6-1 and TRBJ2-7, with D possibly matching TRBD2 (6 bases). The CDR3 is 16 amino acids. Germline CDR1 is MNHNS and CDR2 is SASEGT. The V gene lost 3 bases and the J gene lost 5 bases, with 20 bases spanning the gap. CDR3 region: CASSEGWGRGSHEQYF. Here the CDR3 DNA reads TGTGCCAGCAGTGAGGGCTGGGGACGGGGGTCCCACGAGCAGTACTTC.

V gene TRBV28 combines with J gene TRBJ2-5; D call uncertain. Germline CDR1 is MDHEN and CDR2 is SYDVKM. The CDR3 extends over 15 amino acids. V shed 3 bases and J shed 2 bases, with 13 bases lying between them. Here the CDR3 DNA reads TGTGCCAGCAGTTTGCCCACGACACCGCAAGAGACCCAGTACTTC. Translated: CASSLPTTPQETQYF.

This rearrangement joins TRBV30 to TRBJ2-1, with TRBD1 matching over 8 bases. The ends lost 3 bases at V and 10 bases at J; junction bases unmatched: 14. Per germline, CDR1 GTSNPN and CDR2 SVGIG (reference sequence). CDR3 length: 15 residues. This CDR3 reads CAWSGADRVFGEQFF. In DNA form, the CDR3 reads TGTGCCTGGAGCGGGGCGGACAGGGTTTTCGGGGAGCAGTTCTTC.

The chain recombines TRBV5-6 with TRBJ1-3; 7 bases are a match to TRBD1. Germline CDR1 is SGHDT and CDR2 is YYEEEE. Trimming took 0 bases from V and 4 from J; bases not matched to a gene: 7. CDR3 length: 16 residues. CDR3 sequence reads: CASSLAGPGQGNTIYF. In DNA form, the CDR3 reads TGTGCCAGCAGCTTGGCCGGGCCGGGACAGGGAAACACCATATATTTT.

CDR3: CASSFDSTNYGYTF. DNA for the CDR3: TGCGCCAGCAGCTTCGACAGCACCAACTATGGCTACACCTTC. V is TRBV5-1 and J is TRBJ1-2; tentatively, D is TRBD1 (5 bases). Looked up from germline, CDR1 is SGHRS and CDR2 is YFSETQ. CDR3 length: 14 amino acids. V was pared by 2 bases and J by 2 bases, with 10 bases between.

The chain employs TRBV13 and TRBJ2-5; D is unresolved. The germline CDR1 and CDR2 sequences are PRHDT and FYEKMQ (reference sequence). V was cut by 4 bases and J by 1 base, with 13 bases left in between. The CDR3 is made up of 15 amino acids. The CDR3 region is CASSSLAGSQETQYF. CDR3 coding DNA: TGTGCCAGCAGCTCCCTTGCAGGCAGCCAAGAGACCCAGTACTTC.

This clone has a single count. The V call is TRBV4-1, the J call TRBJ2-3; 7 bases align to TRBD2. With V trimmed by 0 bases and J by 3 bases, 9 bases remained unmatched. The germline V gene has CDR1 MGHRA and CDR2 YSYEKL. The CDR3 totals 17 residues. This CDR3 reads CASSQESRDYLTDTQYF. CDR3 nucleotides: TGCGCCAGCAGCCAAGAATCCCGGGACTACCTAACAGATACGCAGTATTTT.

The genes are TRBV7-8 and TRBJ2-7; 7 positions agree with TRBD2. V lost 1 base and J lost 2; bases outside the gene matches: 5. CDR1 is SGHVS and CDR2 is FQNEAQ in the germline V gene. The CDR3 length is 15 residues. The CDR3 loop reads CASSLGTAGTYEQYF. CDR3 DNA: TGTGCCAGCAGCTTAGGTACAGCGGGGACCTACGAGCAGTACTTC. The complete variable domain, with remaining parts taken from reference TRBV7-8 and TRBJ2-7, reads GAGVSQSPRYKVAKRGQDVALRCDPISGHVSLFWYQQALGQGPEFLTYFQNEAQLDKSGLPSDRFFAERPEGSVSTLKIQRTQQEDSAVYLCASSLGTAGTYEQYFGPGTRLTVT.

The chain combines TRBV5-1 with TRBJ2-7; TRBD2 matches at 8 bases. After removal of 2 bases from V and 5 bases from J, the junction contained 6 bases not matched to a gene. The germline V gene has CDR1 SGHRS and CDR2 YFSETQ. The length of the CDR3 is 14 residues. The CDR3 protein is CASSFTGTSNEQYF. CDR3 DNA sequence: TGCGCCAGCAGCTTTACCGGGACTAGTAACGAGCAGTACTTC.

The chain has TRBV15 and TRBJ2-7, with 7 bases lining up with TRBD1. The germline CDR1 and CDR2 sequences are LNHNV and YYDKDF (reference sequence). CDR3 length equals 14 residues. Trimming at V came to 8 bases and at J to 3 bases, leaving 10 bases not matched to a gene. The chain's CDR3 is CATAWGPGGYEQYF. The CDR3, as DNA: TGTGCCACCGCTTGGGGCCCAGGGGGCTACGAGCAGTACTTC.

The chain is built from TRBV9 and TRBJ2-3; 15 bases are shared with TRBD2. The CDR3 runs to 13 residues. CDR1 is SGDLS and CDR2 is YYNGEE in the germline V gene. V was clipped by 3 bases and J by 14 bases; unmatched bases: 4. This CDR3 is CASSAGLAGGPYF. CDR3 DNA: TGTGCCAGCAGCGCCGGACTAGCGGGAGGGCCGTATTTT.

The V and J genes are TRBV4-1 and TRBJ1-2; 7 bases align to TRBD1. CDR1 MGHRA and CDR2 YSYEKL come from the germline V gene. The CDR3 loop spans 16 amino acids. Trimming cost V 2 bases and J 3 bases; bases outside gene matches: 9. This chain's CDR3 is CASSQPNRGVDYGYTF. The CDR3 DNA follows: TGCGCCAGCAGCCAACCGAACAGGGGAGTTGACTATGGCTACACCTTC.

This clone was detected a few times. The CDR3 sequence: CASSSRTGGMGVFNEQFF. The CDR3 nucleotides read TGTGCCAGCAGCTCGCGGACTGGCGGGATGGGGGTTTTCAATGAGCAGTTCTTC. This chain links TRBV11-3 with TRBJ2-1; D is perhaps TRBD2 (6 bases). The length of the CDR3 is 18 residues. Germline values: CDR1 SGHNT, CDR2 YENEEA. Trimming took off 4 bases at V and 6 bases at J, with 25 bases between the two ends.

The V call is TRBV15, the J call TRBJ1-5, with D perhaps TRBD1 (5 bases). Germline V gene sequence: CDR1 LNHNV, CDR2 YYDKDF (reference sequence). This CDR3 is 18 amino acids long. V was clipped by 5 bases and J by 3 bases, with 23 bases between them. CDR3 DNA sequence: TGTGCCACCAGCCCTCTCGCCTCGTGGGGGGATATCAATCAGCCCCAGCATTTT. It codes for CATSPLASWGDINQPQHF. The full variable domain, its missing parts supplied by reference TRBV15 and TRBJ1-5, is DAMVIQNPRYQVTQFGKPVTLSCSQTLNHNVMYWYQQKSSQAPKLLFHYYDKDFNNEADTPDNFQSRRPNTSFCFLDIRSPGLGDTAMYLCATSPLASWGDINQPQHFGDGTRLSIL.

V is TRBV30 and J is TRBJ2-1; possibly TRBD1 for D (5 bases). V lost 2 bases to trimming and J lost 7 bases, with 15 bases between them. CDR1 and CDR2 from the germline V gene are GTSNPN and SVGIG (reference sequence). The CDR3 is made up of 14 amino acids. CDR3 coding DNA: TGTGCCTGGAGTTCAGGGTTGGGTGGGAATGAGCAGTTCTTC. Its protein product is CAWSSGLGGNEQFF.

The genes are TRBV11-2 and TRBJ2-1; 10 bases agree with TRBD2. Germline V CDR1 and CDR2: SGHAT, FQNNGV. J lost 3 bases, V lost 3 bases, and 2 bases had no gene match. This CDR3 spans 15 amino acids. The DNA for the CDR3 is TGTGCCAGCAGCTTGGGGACTAGCGACTACAATGAGCAGTTCTTC. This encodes CASSLGTSDYNEQFF.

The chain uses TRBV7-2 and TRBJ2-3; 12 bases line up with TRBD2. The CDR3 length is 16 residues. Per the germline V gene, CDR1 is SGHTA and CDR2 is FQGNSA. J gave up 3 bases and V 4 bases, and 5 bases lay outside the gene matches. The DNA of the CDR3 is TGTGCCAGCAGCTCCGGACTAGCGGGACGAACAGATACGCAGTATTTT. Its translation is CASSSGLAGRTDTQYF.

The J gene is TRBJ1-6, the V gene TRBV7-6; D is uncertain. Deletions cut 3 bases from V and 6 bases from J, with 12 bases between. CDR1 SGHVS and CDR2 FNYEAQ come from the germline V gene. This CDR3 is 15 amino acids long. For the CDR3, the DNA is TGTGCCAGCAGCTTCCGGGAAGAATTTAATTCACCCCTCCACTTT. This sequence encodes CASSFREEFNSPLHF.

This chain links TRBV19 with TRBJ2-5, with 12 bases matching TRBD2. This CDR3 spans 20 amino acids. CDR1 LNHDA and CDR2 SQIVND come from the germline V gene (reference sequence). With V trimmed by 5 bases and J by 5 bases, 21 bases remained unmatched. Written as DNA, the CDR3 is TGTGCCAGTAGTCCGGCGTTGGGACTAGCGGGCCCCCGAGGATCGGAGACCCAGTACTTC. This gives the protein CASSPALGLAGPRGSETQYF.

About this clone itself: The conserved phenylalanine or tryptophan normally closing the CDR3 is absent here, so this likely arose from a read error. The CDR3 loop is CASSPLGGRDTEAFL. As DNA, the CDR3 is TGTGCCAGCTCACCACTTGGGGGTAGGGACACTGAAGCTTTCCTT. V and J are TRBV18 and TRBJ1-1; D possibly corresponds to TRBD1 (5 bases). The CDR3 length is 15 residues. Germline V gene lookup returns CDR1 KGHSH and CDR2 LQKENI. The V end was cut by 1 base, the J end by 3 bases, with 12 bases between.

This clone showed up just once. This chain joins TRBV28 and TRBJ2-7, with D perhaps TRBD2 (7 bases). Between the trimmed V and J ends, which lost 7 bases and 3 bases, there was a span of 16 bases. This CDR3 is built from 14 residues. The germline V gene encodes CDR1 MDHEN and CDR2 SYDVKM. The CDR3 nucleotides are TGTGCCAGCACCGTAGGGGGAGGGGGCTACGAGCAGTACTTC. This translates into CASTVGGGGYEQYF.

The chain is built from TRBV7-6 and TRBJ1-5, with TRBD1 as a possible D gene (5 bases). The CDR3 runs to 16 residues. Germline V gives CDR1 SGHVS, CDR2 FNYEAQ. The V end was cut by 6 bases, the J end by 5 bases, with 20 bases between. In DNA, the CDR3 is TGTGCCAGCAGTCCGGCCCTGGCGGGGGTCGATCAGCCCCAGCATTTT. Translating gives CASSPALAGVDQPQHF.

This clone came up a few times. Written as DNA, the CDR3 is TGTGCCAGCACCATGGGGGAGGGAGTGTACAATGAGCAGTTCTTC. This sequence encodes CASTMGEGVYNEQFF. The chain is built from TRBV6-1 and TRBJ2-1, with 7 bases aligning to TRBD2. Germline CDR1 is MNHNS and CDR2 is SASEGT. V trimming: 7 bases; J trimming: 4 bases; junction bases outside the gene matches: 10. CDR3 length: 15 residues.

CDR3: CSASSGNTQYF. The DNA of the CDR3 is TGCAGTGCTAGCTCCGGGAATACGCAGTATTTT. V usage is TRBV20-1 and J usage is TRBJ2-3, with a tentative D call TRBD2 (5 bases). This CDR3 is built from 11 residues. CDR1 is DFQATT and CDR2 is SNEGSKA in the germline V gene (reference sequence). V was cut by 3 bases and J by 7 bases, with 8 bases left in between.

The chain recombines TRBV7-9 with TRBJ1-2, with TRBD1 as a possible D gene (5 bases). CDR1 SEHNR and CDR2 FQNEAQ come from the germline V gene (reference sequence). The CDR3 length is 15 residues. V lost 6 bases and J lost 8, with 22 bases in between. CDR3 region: CASRLTDTTPMGYTF. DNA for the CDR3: TGTGCCAGCAGACTAACGGACACAACTCCAATGGGCTACACCTTC.

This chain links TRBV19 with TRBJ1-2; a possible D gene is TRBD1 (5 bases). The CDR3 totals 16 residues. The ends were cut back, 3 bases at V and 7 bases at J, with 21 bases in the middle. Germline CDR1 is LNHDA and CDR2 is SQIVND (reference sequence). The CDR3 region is CASSMRQGAGSIGYTF. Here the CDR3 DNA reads TGTGCCAGTAGTATGCGGCAAGGGGCCGGATCCATTGGCTACACCTTC.